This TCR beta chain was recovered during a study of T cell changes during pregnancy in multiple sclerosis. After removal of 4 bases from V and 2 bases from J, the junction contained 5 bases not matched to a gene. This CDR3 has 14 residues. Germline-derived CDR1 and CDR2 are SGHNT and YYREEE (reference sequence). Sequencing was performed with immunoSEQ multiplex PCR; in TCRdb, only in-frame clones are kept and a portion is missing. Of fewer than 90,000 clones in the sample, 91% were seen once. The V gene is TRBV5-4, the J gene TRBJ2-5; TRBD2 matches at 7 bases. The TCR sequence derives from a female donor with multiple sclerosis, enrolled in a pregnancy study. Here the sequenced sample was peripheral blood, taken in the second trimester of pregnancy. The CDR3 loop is CASSQRGSQETQYF. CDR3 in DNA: TGTGCCAGCAGCCAGCGGGGATCGCAAGAGACCCAGTACTTC.